One and the same sample provided the 13 T cell receptor beta chains below, sequenced in a study of T cell changes during pregnancy in multiple sclerosis. Method: immunoSEQ multiplex PCR; TCRdb's copy keeps in-frame clones and lacks some. The repertoire has tens of thousands of clones, 90% of them found once; the top ten carry around 0.7%. The input for sequencing was CD4+ T cells from peripheral blood mononuclear cells, taken before pregnancy. The receptors derive from a female donor with multiple sclerosis, enrolled in a pregnancy study.

The V and J genes are TRBV4-3 and TRBJ1-5, with a tentative D call TRBD1 (5 bases). The length of the CDR3 is 15 residues. The ends were cut back, 0 bases at V and 4 bases at J, with 10 bases in the middle. The germline V gene encodes CDR1 LGHNA and CDR2 YSLEER. The CDR3 reads CASSQEIQGNQPQHF. CDR3 bases: TGCGCCAGCAGCCAAGAGATCCAGGGTAATCAGCCCCAGCATTTT.

The count of this clone is one. This chain joins TRBV20-1 and TRBJ2-1, with D unclear. V was trimmed by 5 bases and J by 12 bases, leaving 5 bases between them. The CDR3 has 8 residues. The V gene's germline CDR1 is DFQATT and CDR2 SNEGSKA (reference sequence). The CDR3 region is CSAPGQFF. The CDR3 DNA reads as TGCAGTGCTCCCGGGCAGTTCTTC.

This clone showed up just once. The V and J genes are TRBV10-2 and TRBJ2-7; 10 nucleotides line up with TRBD1. The CDR3 has 13 amino acids. With 4 bases clipped from V and 9 bases from J, the junction kept 6 bases outside the gene matches. Germline V lookup: CDR1 WSHSY, CDR2 SAAADI. CDR3 loop: CASSGGTGALQYF. The CDR3 DNA sequence: TGCGCCAGCAGTGGAGGGACAGGGGCCTTGCAGTACTTC.

The chain recombines TRBV27 with TRBJ2-3; D is perhaps TRBD2 (6 bases). V dropped 6 bases and J dropped 4 bases, with 14 bases sitting between them. The CDR3 contains 14 residues. In germline, CDR1 is MNHEY, CDR2 SMNVEV (reference sequence). CDR3 bases: TGTGCCAGCAGGCGGGGTTCATGGGCAGATACGCAGTATTTT. This translates into CASRRGSWADTQYF.

The V and J genes are TRBV18 and TRBJ1-1, with 9 bases that match TRBD1. Trimming removed 2 bases from V and 5 bases from J; junction bases left unmatched: 6. Germline V CDR1 and CDR2: KGHSH, LQKENI. CDR3 length: 15 amino acids. CDR3 amino acids: CASSPSDRGWTEAFF. The CDR3, as DNA: TGTGCCAGCTCACCATCGGACAGGGGTTGGACTGAAGCTTTCTTT.

The chain has TRBV29-1 and TRBJ2-1; 10 bases align to TRBD1. CDR1 and CDR2 (germline): SQVTM, ANQGSEA. The CDR3 is made up of 14 amino acids. CDR3 amino acids: CSLRDRGLAIEQFF. In nucleotides, the CDR3 is TGCAGTCTTAGGGACAGGGGATTGGCTATTGAGCAGTTCTTC.

V is TRBV15 and J is TRBJ2-1, with TRBD1 matching 8 bases. Losses at the gene ends were 5 bases for V and 4 bases for J; bases not matched to a gene: 7. The CDR3 extends over 15 amino acids. Germline V gives CDR1 LNHNV, CDR2 YYDKDF (reference sequence). The CDR3 protein is CATSGRDRLYNEQFF. CDR3 in DNA: TGTGCCACCAGCGGCCGGGACAGGTTATACAATGAGCAGTTCTTC. The complete variable domain, with remaining parts taken from reference TRBV15 and TRBJ2-1, reads DAMVIQNPRYQVTQFGKPVTLSCSQTLNHNVMYWYQQKSSQAPKLLFHYYDKDFNNEADTPDNFQSRRPNTSFCFLDIRSPGLGDTAMYLCATSGRDRLYNEQFFGPGTRLTVL.

The chain employs TRBV14 and TRBJ2-7, with unresolved D. Germline V gene data show CDR1 as SGHDN and CDR2 as FVKESK. The V and J ends lost 0 bases and 0 bases respectively, with 12 bases between them. The CDR3 length is 16 residues. CDR3 region: CASSQELGAYSYEQYF. DNA for the CDR3: TGTGCCAGCAGCCAAGAATTGGGCGCCTACTCCTACGAGCAGTACTTC.

The chain recombines TRBV15 with TRBJ2-1, with D possibly matching TRBD1 (7 bases). The CDR3 has 18 residues. Per the germline V gene, CDR1 is LNHNV and CDR2 is YYDKDF (reference sequence). Trimming removed 0 bases at V and 7 bases at J, with 22 bases between. The CDR3 sequence: CATSRDPGGLQDGNEQFF. The CDR3 DNA is TGTGCCACCAGCAGAGATCCAGGGGGGCTGCAAGACGGGAATGAGCAGTTCTTC.

DNA for the CDR3: TGTGCCAGTAGTCCAAGCCGGGACAGGGTTCGGCCTGGGGCCAACGTCCTGACTTTC. It is translated as CASSPSRDRVRPGANVLTF. The V call is TRBV19, the J call TRBJ2-6, with TRBD1 matching 9 bases. Germline-derived CDR1 and CDR2 are LNHDA and SQIVND (reference sequence). The CDR3 covers 19 residues. The junction had 13 bases not matched to a gene; V was cut back by 5 bases and J by 2 bases.

This clone appeared a single time. This chain connects TRBV7-9 to TRBJ2-7; possibly TRBD1 for D (5 bases). This CDR3 is built from 15 residues. Germline lookup yields CDR1 SEHNR and CDR2 FQNEAQ (reference sequence). Trimming left V 1 base short and J 3 bases short, with 13 bases between. CDR3 in amino acids: CASSLVGDRRYEQYF. CDR3 coding DNA: TGTGCCAGCAGCTTAGTCGGCGACAGACGCTACGAGCAGTACTTC.

The chain employs TRBV19 and TRBJ1-5; D possibly corresponds to TRBD1 (5 bases). V gave up 7 bases and J gave up 2 bases, with 21 bases separating them. CDR3 length: 17 amino acids. Germline V lookup: CDR1 LNHDA, CDR2 SQIVND (reference sequence). CDR3 DNA: TGTGCCAGTACCAGTATAGGGGTCTGGGTTGGCAATCAGCCCCAGCATTTT. This encodes CASTSIGVWVGNQPQHF.

This rearrangement joins TRBV19 to TRBJ1-6; no clear D gene. Germline loops: CDR1 LNHDA, CDR2 SQIVND (reference sequence). Trimming shortened V by 6 bases and J by 9 bases, and 12 bases separated the two germline ends. There are 13 residues in the CDR3. The CDR3 spells CASRPVESSPLHF. The CDR3 DNA reads as TGTGCCAGTAGACCTGTGGAGAGTTCACCCCTCCACTTT. The variable domain in full, with the rest retrieved from reference TRBV19 and TRBJ1-6, is DGGITQSPKYLFRKEGQNVTLSCEQNLNHDAMYWYRQDPGQGLRLIYYSQIVNDFQKGDIAEGYSVSREKKESFPLTVTSAQKNPTAFYLCASRPVESSPLHFGNGTRLTVT.